These 9 T cell receptor beta chains were all obtained from the same sample, sequenced in a study of blood T cell repertoires in COVID-19. Assay: immunoSEQ multiplex PCR; the TCRdb copy retains only in-frame clones and omits some. In the table there are roughly 230,000 clones, 80% to 90% of which are singletons. The sequenced material came from PBMCs or T cells enriched from blood (not recorded which). Receptors originate from a woman in her 50s who had been exposed to COVID-19.

This clone turned up a few times. The chain combines TRBV12-5 with TRBJ2-3; possible D gene TRBD1, 6 bases. V lost 1 base, J lost 0 bases, and 8 bases lay in between. The germline V gene has CDR1 LGHNT and CDR2 FRNRAP. CDR3 length equals 15 residues. The chain's CDR3 is CASGLGTVSTDTQYF. In DNA form, the CDR3 reads TGTGCTAGTGGTTTGGGGACAGTCAGCACAGATACGCAGTATTTT. The variable domain in full, completed from reference TRBV12-5 and TRBJ2-3, reads DARVTQTPRHKVTEMGQEVTMRCQPILGHNTVFWYRQTMMQGLELLAYFRNRAPLDDSGMPKDRFSAEMPDATLATLKIQPSEPRDSAVYFCASGLGTVSTDTQYFGPGTRLTVL.

V and J are TRBV6-5 and TRBJ2-3, with D possibly TRBD1 on 5 matching bases. V was pared by 2 bases and J by 0 bases, with 12 bases between. CDR1 and CDR2 from the germline V gene are MNHEY and SVGAGI. The CDR3 contains 16 residues. The CDR3 loop is CASSYGWRTSTDTQYF. DNA for the CDR3: TGTGCCAGCAGTTACGGGTGGCGGACAAGCACAGATACGCAGTATTTT.

The sample holds a few counts of this clone. The chain joins TRBV2 to TRBJ2-5; 8 bases match TRBD1. Trimming removed 4 bases from V and 4 bases from J; junction bases left unmatched: 8. The germline gives CDR1 SNHLY, CDR2 FYNNEI. The CDR3 sequence is 15 residues long. The chain's CDR3 is CASSGARGPGETQYF. The CDR3 DNA is TGTGCCAGCAGTGGGGCCAGGGGGCCGGGAGAGACCCAGTACTTC.

This sequence joins TRBV6-2 or TRBV6-3 and TRBJ2-5; D gene unclear. With 5 bases removed from V and 3 bases from J, the gap between germline ends came to 16 bases. Germline V lookup: CDR1 MNHEY, CDR2 SVGEGT. The CDR3 length is 15 residues. The CDR3 nucleotides read TGTGCCAGCAGTACCCCGACTGGAAAGAAAGAGACCCAGTACTTC. Protein sequence: CASSTPTGKKETQYF.

This chain uses TRBV14 with TRBJ1-2, with a tentative D call TRBD1 (5 bases). This CDR3 is built from 14 residues. The germline V gene has CDR1 SGHDN and CDR2 FVKESK. The V end lost 2 bases, the J end lost 4 bases, and 11 bases lay between the germline ends. The DNA of the CDR3 is TGTGCCAGCAGCCAATATACGGGACTCTATGGCTACACCTTC. It codes for CASSQYTGLYGYTF.

This clone was seen only once. The rearrangement links TRBV19 to TRBJ2-5, with D perhaps TRBD2 (6 bases). This CDR3 has 15 residues. Germline CDR1 and CDR2: LNHDA and SQIVND (reference sequence). Trimming shortened V by 7 bases and J by 2 bases, and 17 bases separated the two germline ends. Here the CDR3 reads CASTKTGTGQETQYF. The DNA for the CDR3 is TGTGCCAGTACCAAAACCGGGACTGGGCAAGAGACCCAGTACTTC.

The V gene is TRBV9, the J gene TRBJ1-2; tentatively, D is TRBD1 (6 bases). There are 15 residues in the CDR3. Trimming pared 4 bases from V and 5 bases from J, leaving 18 bases between. CDR1 is SGDLS, CDR2 YYNGEE, per germline. The CDR3 sequence is CASSPPGRGAYGYTF. CDR3 nucleotide sequence: TGTGCCAGCAGCCCGCCGGGCCGGGGGGCGTATGGCTACACCTTC.

The CDR3 DNA reads TGCAGCGTCGCCCCGTCCGGGACAATCTCTGAAGCTTTCTTT. Its translation is CSVAPSGTISEAFF. The chain employs TRBV29-1 and TRBJ1-1, with a possible D match to TRBD1 (6 bases). Per the germline V gene, CDR1 is SQVTM and CDR2 is ANQGSEA. Deletions cut 6 bases from V and 6 bases from J, with 20 bases between. The CDR3 loop spans 14 amino acids. The full variable domain, completed using reference TRBV29-1 and TRBJ1-1, is SAVISQKPSRDICQRGTSLTIQCQVDSQVTMMFWYRQQPGQSLTLIATANQGSEATYESGFVIDKFPISRPNLTFSTLTVSNMSPEDSSIYLCSVAPSGTISEAFFGQGTRLTVV.

This clone was observed once. The chain recombines TRBV7-8 with TRBJ2-5; 9 bases agree with TRBD2. Germline V gene sequence: CDR1 SGHVS, CDR2 FQNEAQ. The CDR3 loop spans 16 amino acids. J lost 5 bases, V lost 4 bases, and 11 bases had no gene match. CDR3 coding DNA: TGTGCCAGCAGCTCGCACGGCGGGGGGGGCTCGGAGACCCAGTACTTC. This translates into CASSSHGGGGSETQYF.